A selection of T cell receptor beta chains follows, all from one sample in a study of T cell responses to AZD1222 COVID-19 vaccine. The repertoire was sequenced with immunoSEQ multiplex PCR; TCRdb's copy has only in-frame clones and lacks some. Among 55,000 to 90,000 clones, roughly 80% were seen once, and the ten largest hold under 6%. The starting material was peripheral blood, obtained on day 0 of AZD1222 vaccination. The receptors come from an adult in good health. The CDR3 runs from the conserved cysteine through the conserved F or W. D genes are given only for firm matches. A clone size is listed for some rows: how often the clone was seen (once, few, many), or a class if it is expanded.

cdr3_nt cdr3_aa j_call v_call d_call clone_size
TGTGCCAGCAGTGAAACAGGGACAGCCCGCTTCACCTTC CASSETGTARFTF TRBJ1-2 TRBV6-1 TRBD1 once
TGTGCCAGCAGTTACGTCGCAGTCACCGGGGAGCTGTTTTTT CASSYVAVTGELFF TRBJ2-2 TRBV6-5 NA NA
TGTGCCAGCAGCCAAAGGATTACCTACGAGCAGTACTTC CASSQRITYEQYF TRBJ2-7 TRBV14 NA NA
TGTGCCAGCAGCCTTGGGCACCCGGACTCAATCGTAAAAATAAGCAATCAGCCCCAGCATTTT CASSLGHPDSIVKISNQPQHF TRBJ1-5 TRBV3-1/TRBV3-2 NA NA
TGTGCCAGCAGCTCGTTAGGAGGGGGGGCTAATTCACCCCTCCACTTT CASSSLGGGANSPLHF TRBJ1-6 TRBV13 NA NA
TGTGCCAGCAGATTTCAGGGGGCAGGGACTGAAGCTTTCTTT CASRFQGAGTEAFF TRBJ1-1 TRBV28 TRBD1 NA
TGTGCCAGCAGCTTAAGGAGGGTAGGGAACAATGAGCAGTTCTTC CASSLRRVGNNEQFF TRBJ2-1 TRBV7-8 NA NA
TGCAGTGCGCAGTTGAACTATGGCTACACCTTC CSAQLNYGYTF TRBJ1-2 TRBV20-1 NA few
TGTGCCAGTACCAAACAGTTATCGGCTAATGAAAAACTGTTTTTT CASTKQLSANEKLFF TRBJ1-4 TRBV19 NA once
TGCGCCAGCAGTCCGGAGGGTGAAGCTTTCTTT CASSPEGEAFF TRBJ1-1 TRBV10-1 NA NA
TGTGCCAGCAGTTCACCCGGTGGACAGGGGCAGGAGGCTTTCTTT CASSSPGGQGQEAFF TRBJ1-1 TRBV28 TRBD1 NA
TGTGCCAGTTCGACCCAGAGCTCCTACAATGAGCAGTTCTTC CASSTQSSYNEQFF TRBJ2-1 TRBV2 NA few
TGTGCCAGTAGTATTGGCTCCAACAATGAGCAGTTCTTC CASSIGSNNEQFF TRBJ2-1 TRBV19 NA NA
TGTGCCAGTAGATTAAAACCGGGACAGGGGCCCTACGAGCAGTACTTC CASRLKPGQGPYEQYF TRBJ2-7 TRBV19 TRBD1 NA
TGCGCCAGCAGCTTGATGGCTAGCGGGGGGGCCGTCGATGAGCAGTTCTTC CASSLMASGGAVDEQFF TRBJ2-1 TRBV5-1 TRBD2 few
TGTGCCAGCAGCTTCCGCAACGGCTCACCCCTCCACTTT CASSFRNGSPLHF TRBJ1-6 TRBV11-3 NA once
TGCAGCGTTGGGGGACAGGGCAGTCACACCGGGGAGCTGTTTTTT CSVGGQGSHTGELFF TRBJ2-2 TRBV29-1 TRBD1 NA
TGTGCCAGCAGCTTCGGACGAACCTCTGGAAACACCATATATTTT CASSFGRTSGNTIYF TRBJ1-3 TRBV11-1 NA NA
TGTGCCACCAGTGATGCGCGAACAGGGTACTATGGCTACACCTTC CATSDARTGYYGYTF TRBJ1-2 TRBV24-1 NA NA